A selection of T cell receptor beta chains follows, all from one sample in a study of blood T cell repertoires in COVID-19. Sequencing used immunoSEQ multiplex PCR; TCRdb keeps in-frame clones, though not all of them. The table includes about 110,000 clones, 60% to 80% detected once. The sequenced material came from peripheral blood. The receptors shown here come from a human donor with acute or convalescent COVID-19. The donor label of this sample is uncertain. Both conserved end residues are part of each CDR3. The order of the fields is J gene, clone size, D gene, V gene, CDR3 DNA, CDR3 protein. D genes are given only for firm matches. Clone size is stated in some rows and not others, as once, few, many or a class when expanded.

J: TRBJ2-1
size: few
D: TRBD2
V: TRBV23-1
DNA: TGCGCCAGCAGTCGGATAAGCGGGGGGGCTCTGAATGAGCAGTTCTTC
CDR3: CASSRISGGALNEQFF

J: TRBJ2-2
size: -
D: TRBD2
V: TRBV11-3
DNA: TGTGCCAGCAGCCAGACTAGCGGGGGTTCCGGGGAGCTGTTTTTT
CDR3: CASSQTSGGSGELFF

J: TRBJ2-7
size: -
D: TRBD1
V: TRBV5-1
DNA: TGCGCCAGCAGAGGACAGGGAGGATGGGAGCAGTACTTC
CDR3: CASRGQGGWEQYF

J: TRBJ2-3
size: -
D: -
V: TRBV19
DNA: TGTGCCAGTAGTACCACAGGGGGGGCAGATACGCAGTATTTT
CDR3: CASSTTGGADTQYF

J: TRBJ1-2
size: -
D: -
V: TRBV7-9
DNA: TGTGCCAGCTCTCTTGAGAGGTATGGCTACACCTTC
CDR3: CASSLERYGYTF

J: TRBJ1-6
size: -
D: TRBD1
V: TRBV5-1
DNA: TGCGCCAGCAGCCCCCTGGGACAGCCCGGTTCACCCCTCCACTTT
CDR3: CASSPLGQPGSPLHF

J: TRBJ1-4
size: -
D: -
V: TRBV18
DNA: TGTGCCAGCTCACCGACAGCAGGCGGAGAAAAACTGTTTTTT
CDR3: CASSPTAGGEKLFF

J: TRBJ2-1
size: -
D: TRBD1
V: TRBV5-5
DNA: TGTGCCAGCAGCCAGGGGGTATTCTCCTACAATGAGCAGTTCTTC
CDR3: CASSQGVFSYNEQFF

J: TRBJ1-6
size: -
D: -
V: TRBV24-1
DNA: TGTGCCACCAGTAAACGGGAAAATTCACCCCTCCACTTT
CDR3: CATSKRENSPLHF

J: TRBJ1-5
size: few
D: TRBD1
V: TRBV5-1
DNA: TGCGCCAGCAGCTTGGGACAGGGAGACAATCAGCCCCAGCATTTT
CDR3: CASSLGQGDNQPQHF

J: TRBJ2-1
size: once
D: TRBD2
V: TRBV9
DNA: TGTGCCAGCAGCGTGTCGGGAGGTCAGGTGGGGAGGGATGAGCAGTTCTTC
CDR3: CASSVSGGQVGRDEQFF

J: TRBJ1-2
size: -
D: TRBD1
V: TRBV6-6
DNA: TGTGCCAGCAGTCCATCGGATCGCCGACAGGGGTCCTTTGGCTACACCTTC
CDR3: CASSPSDRRQGSFGYTF

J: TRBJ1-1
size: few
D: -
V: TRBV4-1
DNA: TGCGCCAGCAGCCAAGCTCTTCTAACCGTGAACACTGAAGCTTTCTTT
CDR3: CASSQALLTVNTEAFF

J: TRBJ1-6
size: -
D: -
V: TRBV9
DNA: TGTGCCAGCAGCGCCGACACAAATTCACCCCTCCACTTT
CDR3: CASSADTNSPLHF

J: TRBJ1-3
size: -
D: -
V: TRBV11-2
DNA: TGTGCCAGCAGCTTAGACTGGCAGGGCTCTGGAAACACCATATATTTT
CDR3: CASSLDWQGSGNTIYF